This TCR beta chain stems from a study of identical twins. The cDNA had a unique molecular identifier and a template-switch universal primer site. TCRdb recomputed calls from the 5' RACE reads with MiXCR, one row per CDR3 protein. The sample lists under 450,000 distinct CDR3 sequences, less than 20% seen once, with around 10% in the top ten. Comment on this clonotype: What it binds is not known.

Regarding the study as a whole: Among out-of-frame alpha sequences shared by twins, low generation probability occurred in excess. Excess twin sharing in beta out-of-frame sequences was weaker. Modeled out-of-frame TCR alpha sharing in monozygotic twins fell below observed levels.

The receptor was derived from a man aged 45-65 years in good health. The source material was naive T cells sorted from blood.

CDR3 sequence reads: CASSRLWTSGGSSYNEQFF. The CDR3 DNA reads as TGTGCCAGCAGTCGCCTCTGGACTAGCGGTGGTAGCTCCTACAATGAGCAGTTCTTC. The J gene is TRBJ2-1, the V gene TRBV28; 10 bases map to TRBD2. Trimming removed 5 bases from V and 0 bases from J; junction bases left unmatched: 13. CDR1 and CDR2 from the germline V gene are MDHEN and SYDVKM. The length of the CDR3 is 19 residues.